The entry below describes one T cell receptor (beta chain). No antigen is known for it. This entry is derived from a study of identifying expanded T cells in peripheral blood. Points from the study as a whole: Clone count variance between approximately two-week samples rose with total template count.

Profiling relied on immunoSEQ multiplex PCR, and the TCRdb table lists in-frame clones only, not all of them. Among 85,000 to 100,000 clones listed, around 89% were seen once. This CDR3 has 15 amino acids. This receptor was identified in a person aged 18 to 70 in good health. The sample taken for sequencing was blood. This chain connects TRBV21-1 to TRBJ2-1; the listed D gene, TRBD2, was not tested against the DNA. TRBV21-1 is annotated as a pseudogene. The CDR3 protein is CASLVPSGIHNEQFF. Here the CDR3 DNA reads TGTGCCAGCCTAGTGCCTAGCGGGATCCACAATGAGCAGTTCTTC.